The subject of this entry is one TCR beta chain. Its antigen has not been determined. No much larger clone exists at a distance of one base, and base qualities are not known. Ficoll-Paque density gradient centrifugation was used to isolate PBMCs. This sample was taken from a study of T-cell memory formation after mild COVID-19 (dated by TCRdb to the early 2020s). Notes on the research overall: TCR sequence clusters from the two donors were largely donor specific. In a couple of donors, T-cell clones that expanded and contracted after mild COVID-19 were followed by sequencing TCRalpha and TCRbeta repertoires longitudinally. The cohort comprised two young, previously healthy adult volunteers, one female and one male. The investigation overall reported the following: The detection of some responding clones in pre-infection memory suggests that pre-existing cross-reactive memory T cells joined the SARS-CoV-2 response. SARS-CoV-2 specificity was not confirmed for the second-wave clones peaking on day 37. Contracting CD4+ clones turned up mainly in the CM and EM memory subsets, whereas EMRA was where CD8+ clones were enriched. The study covered only a couple of mild cases, and larger cohorts including severe cases with pre-infection samples were considered necessary. Balanced CD4/CD8 phenotypes were observed for clones contracting from day 15 to 85, whereas a bias towards CD4+ was observed for a second wave of clones expanding from day 15 to 37.

Its CDR3 holds 13 amino acids, cysteine through phenylalanine. Only CDR3 DNA remains: 39 bases, in frame from the first base. From a lookup of the germline V gene, CDR1 and CDR2 are MGHRA and YSYEKL. The V and J ends are trimmed by 1 base and 2 bases, leaving 4 bases between them. Sequencer: Illumina NovaSeq 6000. TCRalpha and TCRbeta cDNA libraries were constructed by 5'RACE with constant-segment primers, with sample barcodes and unique molecular identifiers being introduced. RNA was extracted from every sample with Trizol reagent. Library amplification was performed in two PCR steps, and a second sample barcode and Illumina TruSeq adapters were introduced in the second step. Libraries were sequenced on an Illumina NovaSeq with 2 x 150 bp paired-end reads. The authors' pipeline ran thus. Demultiplexing of reads and collapsing into UMI-guided consensus sequences were performed with migec v1.2.7. Using mixcr v2.1.11, UMI consensuses were aligned to TRA and TRB V and J templates and then assembled into clonotypes. A clonotype was counted as expanded or contracted only if both edgeR and NoisET called the change significant, with noise models trained on biological replicates. For edgeR calls, the cutoffs were a false discovery rate-adjusted p below 0.01 and a log2 fold-change threshold of 1. As an exploratory analysis of dynamics, PCA with hierarchical clustering was applied to max-normalized trajectories of the 1000 most abundant clonotypes. The CD4 or CD8 phenotype of responding clones was assigned using the separately sequenced CD4+ and CD8+ repertoires. TCRdb cleaned the public reads at Q25 with fastp, built clones with MiXCR and kept in-frame beta chains. Identical CDR3 proteins give one entry, which carries the most common genes and DNA. The authors' filters were not applied to this entry. This sample lists around 150,000 distinct CDR3 sequences; about 14% were detected once. The ten largest account for roughly 14% of the sample.

The source of this sequence is an adult woman who had mild COVID-19 (a few samples of this study predate the infection). The sample titles of this study are shuffled in the database, so cell type and time point are left out; the donor was told from shared clones. This sequence uses TRBV4-1 and TRBJ2-3, with the D segment identity uncertain. The sequenced sample consisted of PBMCs or a T cell subset sorted from them (not recorded which). CDR3 protein: CASSQGFTDTQYF. The sequence in DNA is TGCGCCAGCAGCCAAGGTTTCACAGATACGCAGTATTTT.